This T cell receptor (beta chain) was recovered during a study of cytomegalovirus exposure and HLA in healthy donors. Whole-study context: Earlier, 95 million to 120 million unique TCR beta sequences were recovered from 170 million or so T cells by an analysis.

Primers included in the PCR were 60 Vbeta and 13 Jbeta primers. TCRdb keeps only in-frame clones here, not all; method: immunoSEQ multiplex PCR. The repertoire holds about 190,000 clones, with 81% as singletons. Broader study findings: TCR beta chains numbering approximately 150 were designated cytomegalovirus-associated. Trimming of TCR beta V- and J-genes showed a link, identified in a later analysis, to a missense DCLRE1C variant. In a later analysis, HLA-C alleles had the fewest associated TCRs, DRB1 alleles the most.

In its sample, this clone was seen once. No antigen is known for it. The junction does not match germline at one end; this may be a read error. Germline V gene data show CDR1 as SSHAT and CDR2 as FNYEAQ (reference sequence). This CDR3 region has 14 residues. V and J are TRBV7-7 and TRBJ2-1; no reliable D call. The source of this sequence is a woman aged 30 to 39 in good health and CMV-seronegative. Sequenced: PBMCs. The CDR3 region is CASSPEWSTNEQFF. The DNA for the CDR3 is TGTGCTAGCAGCCCCGAATGGAGTACGAATGAGCAGTTCTTC.